Listed below are T cell receptor beta chains from one sample, sequenced in a study of T cells in Graves' hyperthyroidism and ophthalmopathy. Each CDR3 protein gets one entry after TCRdb re-called the multiplex PCR reads with MiXCR. The profile covers some 200,000 distinct CDR3 sequences, with 17% appearing a single time and 50% taken by the ten largest. The material sequenced was blood. The source of these receptors is a man aged 45-65 years with Graves' hyperthyroidism. Each CDR3 is given with its conserved first and last residue. D genes are given only for firm matches. Only part of the rows carry a size: once, few, many, or a class if the clone is expanded.

D gene: TRBD1
J gene: TRBJ2-3
V gene: TRBV29-1
clone size: few
CDR3 DNA: TGCAGCGTTGAAGGGGGACAGGGTTCAGATACGCAGTATTTT
CDR3 protein: CSVEGGQGSDTQYF

D gene: TRBD1
J gene: TRBJ1-4
V gene: TRBV28
clone size: many
CDR3 DNA: TGTGCCAGCAGCCAGACAGGGGGTCATGAAAAACTGTTTTTT
CDR3 protein: CASSQTGGHEKLFF

D gene: NA
J gene: TRBJ1-3
V gene: TRBV5-1
clone size: few
CDR3 DNA: TGCGCCAGCAGCTTGCCTACGGGGGGGCCTGGAAACACCATATATTTT
CDR3 protein: CASSLPTGGPGNTIYF

D gene: TRBD1
J gene: TRBJ2-5
V gene: TRBV5-1
clone size: NA
CDR3 DNA: TGCGCCAGCGACCCGGGACAGCAAGAGACCCAGTACTTC
CDR3 protein: CASDPGQQETQYF

D gene: TRBD2
J gene: TRBJ2-7
V gene: TRBV20-1
clone size: many
CDR3 DNA: TGCAGTGCCCGAGGGCTAGCGGGAGATTCCTACGAGCAGTACTTC
CDR3 protein: CSARGLAGDSYEQYF

D gene: NA
J gene: TRBJ2-6
V gene: TRBV30
clone size: few
CDR3 DNA: TGTGCCTGGAGGTCCGGGTCCTATGCTTCTGGGGCCAACGTCCTGACTTTC
CDR3 protein: CAWRSGSYASGANVLTF

D gene: NA
J gene: TRBJ1-1
V gene: TRBV18
clone size: many
CDR3 DNA: TGTGCCAGCTCACCATCGGCAGGCGCTGAAGCTTTCTTT
CDR3 protein: CASSPSAGAEAFF

D gene: TRBD1
J gene: TRBJ1-6
V gene: TRBV10-3
clone size: NA
CDR3 DNA: TGTGCCATCAGGGGGGACAGGATTAATTCACCCCTCCACTTT
CDR3 protein: CAIRGDRINSPLHF

D gene: NA
J gene: TRBJ2-7
V gene: TRBV2
clone size: many
CDR3 DNA: TGTGCCACCGGAGGACATCCCTACGAGCAGTACTTC
CDR3 protein: CATGGHPYEQYF

D gene: NA
J gene: TRBJ2-1
V gene: TRBV28
clone size: many
CDR3 DNA: TGTGCCAGCAGTCCCGCGGGATTAGACTACAATGAGCAGTTCTTC
CDR3 protein: CASSPAGLDYNEQFF

D gene: TRBD2
J gene: TRBJ2-3
V gene: TRBV28
clone size: NA
CDR3 DNA: TGTGCCAGCAGTTTACCTAGCGGGAGAACTGATACGCAGTATTTT
CDR3 protein: CASSLPSGRTDTQYF

D gene: NA
J gene: TRBJ2-3
V gene: TRBV11-2
clone size: many
CDR3 DNA: TGTGCCAGCAGCTTAGGACCAGTTTCAGATACGCAGTATTTT
CDR3 protein: CASSLGPVSDTQYF

D gene: NA
J gene: TRBJ1-3
V gene: TRBV4-1
clone size: few
CDR3 DNA: TGCGCCAGCAGCCCCTGGGCAGCTGGAAACACCATATATTTT
CDR3 protein: CASSPWAAGNTIYF

D gene: NA
J gene: TRBJ1-3
V gene: TRBV5-1
clone size: NA
CDR3 DNA: TGCGCCAGCAGCCTGGACCCCTACAGGGTTGGAAACACCATATATTTT
CDR3 protein: CASSLDPYRVGNTIYF

D gene: NA
J gene: TRBJ2-4
V gene: TRBV28
clone size: many
CDR3 DNA: TGTGCCAGCAGTTTGTTGTGGACAGAAAACATTCAGTACTTC
CDR3 protein: CASSLLWTENIQYF

D gene: NA
J gene: TRBJ1-6
V gene: TRBV7-2
clone size: many
CDR3 DNA: TGTGCCAGCAGCCCACTCTTAGGGGGGGGGGATTCACCCCTCCACTTT
CDR3 protein: CASSPLLGGGDSPLHF

D gene: NA
J gene: TRBJ2-4
V gene: TRBV27
clone size: many
CDR3 DNA: TGTGCCAGCAGTTTATCGAAGCTAGCCAAAAACATTCAGTACTTC
CDR3 protein: CASSLSKLAKNIQYF

D gene: TRBD2
J gene: TRBJ2-5
V gene: TRBV19
clone size: NA
CDR3 DNA: TGTGCCAGTAGTACCCAACTAGCGGGGGAGACCCAGTACTTC
CDR3 protein: CASSTQLAGETQYF

D gene: TRBD2
J gene: TRBJ2-7
V gene: TRBV7-8
clone size: NA
CDR3 DNA: TGTGCCAGCAGCCACCGGCGGGTAGCGGGCTACGAGCAGTACTTC
CDR3 protein: CASSHRRVAGYEQYF

D gene: NA
J gene: TRBJ2-2
V gene: TRBV30
clone size: NA
CDR3 DNA: TGTGCCTGGAGTATACGGGCCACGGGGGTGTTTTTT
CDR3 protein: CAWSIRATGVFF

D gene: NA
J gene: TRBJ2-7
V gene: TRBV30
clone size: many
CDR3 DNA: TGTGCCTGGAGTGTGGCGCCGATCTACGAGCAGTACTTC
CDR3 protein: CAWSVAPIYEQYF

D gene: NA
J gene: TRBJ2-2
V gene: TRBV7-9
clone size: NA
CDR3 DNA: TGTGCCAGCAGCTTGACCAGACCGAACACCGGGGAGCTGTTTTTT
CDR3 protein: CASSLTRPNTGELFF

D gene: NA
J gene: TRBJ2-1
V gene: TRBV14
clone size: NA
CDR3 DNA: TGTGCCAGCAGCCACGTGACCCTATATGAGCAGTTCTTC
CDR3 protein: CASSHVTLYEQFF

D gene: TRBD2
J gene: TRBJ2-5
V gene: TRBV9
clone size: many
CDR3 DNA: TGTGCCAGCAGCGTAGGCAACGGGAGGGCCGAGACCCAGTACTTC
CDR3 protein: CASSVGNGRAETQYF

D gene: TRBD1
J gene: TRBJ1-1
V gene: TRBV2
clone size: NA
CDR3 DNA: TGTGCCAGCAGGGCGGACAGGACGAACACTGAAGCTTTCTTT
CDR3 protein: CASRADRTNTEAFF

D gene: NA
J gene: TRBJ2-7
V gene: TRBV6-1
clone size: NA
CDR3 DNA: TGTGCCAGCAGTGAAGCGCGGGGAAAGGTATGGGTCCACGAGCAGTACTTC
CDR3 protein: CASSEARGKVWVHEQYF

D gene: NA
J gene: TRBJ1-1
V gene: TRBV28
clone size: many
CDR3 DNA: TGTGCCAGCAGTCCCGGGGGTCAGGGAAACACTGAAGCTTTCTTT
CDR3 protein: CASSPGGQGNTEAFF

D gene: NA
J gene: TRBJ1-4
V gene: TRBV27
clone size: many
CDR3 DNA: TGTGCCACAGCGGATGGGGGCCTAAGAGAAAAACTGTTTTTT
CDR3 protein: CATADGGLREKLFF

D gene: NA
J gene: TRBJ2-5
V gene: TRBV29-1
clone size: many
CDR3 DNA: TGCAGCGTACTCGGTCGGGGGCAGGTCCAAGAGACCCAGTACTTC
CDR3 protein: CSVLGRGQVQETQYF

D gene: NA
J gene: TRBJ1-1
V gene: TRBV4-1
clone size: NA
CDR3 DNA: TGCGCCAGCAGCCAAGATTCTCCGTACAGAAACACTGAAGCTTTCTTT
CDR3 protein: CASSQDSPYRNTEAFF

D gene: TRBD2
J gene: TRBJ2-3
V gene: TRBV11-2
clone size: many
CDR3 DNA: TGTGCCAGCAGCTTAGGGCGGGAGCCAGATACGCAGTATTTT
CDR3 protein: CASSLGREPDTQYF

D gene: NA
J gene: TRBJ2-7
V gene: TRBV20-1
clone size: NA
CDR3 DNA: TGCAGTACTAGTCCCTTAAGGACAGCCTCCTACGAGCAGTACTTC
CDR3 protein: CSTSPLRTASYEQYF

D gene: NA
J gene: TRBJ1-1
V gene: TRBV20-1
clone size: many
CDR3 DNA: TGCAGTGCTCCGGGGCAGGCTCACACTGAAGCTTTCTTT
CDR3 protein: CSAPGQAHTEAFF

D gene: TRBD1
J gene: TRBJ2-1
V gene: TRBV11-2
clone size: few
CDR3 DNA: TGTGCCAGCAGCTTGGTTCCAGGGGGCGGTGAGCAGTTCTTC
CDR3 protein: CASSLVPGGGEQFF

D gene: TRBD1
J gene: TRBJ2-1
V gene: TRBV2
clone size: NA
CDR3 DNA: TGTGCCGGCAATCGGGACAGTTACAATGAGCAGTTCTTC
CDR3 protein: CAGNRDSYNEQFF

D gene: TRBD2
J gene: TRBJ2-7
V gene: TRBV27
clone size: many
CDR3 DNA: TGTGCCAGCAGTTCACTAGCGGGAAAGTATTACGAGCAGTACTTC
CDR3 protein: CASSSLAGKYYEQYF

D gene: NA
J gene: TRBJ2-5
V gene: TRBV20-1
clone size: many
CDR3 DNA: TGCAGTGCTAGAGTAGCGCTAGGCACGGAGACCCAGTACTTC
CDR3 protein: CSARVALGTETQYF